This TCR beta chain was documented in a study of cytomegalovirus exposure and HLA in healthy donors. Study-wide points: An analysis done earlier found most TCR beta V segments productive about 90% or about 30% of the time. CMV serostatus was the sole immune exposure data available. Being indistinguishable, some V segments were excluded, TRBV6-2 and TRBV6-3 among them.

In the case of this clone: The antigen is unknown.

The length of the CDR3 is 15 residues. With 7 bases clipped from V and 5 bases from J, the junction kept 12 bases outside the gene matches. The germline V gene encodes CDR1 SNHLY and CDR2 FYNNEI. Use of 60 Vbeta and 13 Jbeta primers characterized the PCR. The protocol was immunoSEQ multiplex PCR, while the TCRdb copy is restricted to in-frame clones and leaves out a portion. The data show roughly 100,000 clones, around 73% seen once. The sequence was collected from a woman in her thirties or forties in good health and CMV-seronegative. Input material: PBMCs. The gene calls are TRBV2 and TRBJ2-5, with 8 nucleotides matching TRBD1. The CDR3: CASILRRGLGETQYF. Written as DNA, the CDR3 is TGTGCCAGCATTCTTCGCAGGGGGCTAGGGGAGACCCAGTACTTC.